This T cell receptor beta chain was retrieved from a study of T-cell memory formation after mild COVID-19. Study in general: Most TCR clusters belonged to a single donor. General study findings and limits: The study found balanced CD4/CD8 in clones contracting day 15 to 85 and a CD4+ lean in later expanders. Clones that contracted clustered mainly in CM and EM if CD4+ and in EMRA if CD8+.

A word on this clonotype: The antigen is unknown.

TCRdb re-derived calls from the 5' RACE reads in MiXCR, one entry per CDR3 protein. The sample has roughly 450,000 distinct CDR3 sequences; 15% to 20% are singletons. Input material: PBMCs or a T cell subset sorted from them (not recorded which). The receptor comes from an adult woman who had mild COVID-19 (a few samples of this study predate the infection). Cell type and time point are not known.

CDR3 residues: CASSQGSSGYEQYF. CDR3 sequence (DNA): TGCGCCAGCAGCCAAGGATCTAGCGGATACGAGCAGTACTTC. This chain joins TRBV4-3 and TRBJ2-7; 7 positions match TRBD2. The CDR3 has 14 amino acids. Germline V gene data show CDR1 as LGHNA and CDR2 as YSLEER. Trimming cost V 1 base and J 4 bases; bases outside gene matches: 4.